These 15 T cell receptor beta chains were all obtained from the same sample, sequenced in a study of blood T cell repertoires in COVID-19. Profiled with immunoSEQ multiplex PCR; TCRdb holds only in-frame clones, not every one. The sample carries about 230,000 clones, about 85% recorded once. The sequencing input was peripheral blood. The source of these receptors is a woman older than 75 with acute or convalescent COVID-19.

The genes are TRBV7-9 and TRBJ1-2, with a weak D call TRBD1 (6 bases). Trimming took 6 bases from V and 7 from J, leaving 12 bases between them. The CDR3 contains 12 residues. Germline-derived CDR1 and CDR2 are SEHNR and FQNEAQ (reference sequence). The DNA for the CDR3 is TGTGCCAGCAGTCCAGGGGACGGTGGCTACACCTTC. It specifies CASSPGDGGYTF. The whole variable domain, filled in from reference TRBV7-9 and TRBJ1-2, reads DTGVSQNPRHKITKRGQNVTFRCDPISEHNRLYWYRQTLGQGPEFLTYFQNEAQLEKSRLLSDRFSAERPKGSFSTLEIQRTEQGDSAMYLCASSPGDGGYTFGSGTRLTVV.

The V gene is TRBV2, the J gene TRBJ1-1; 8 bases map to TRBD1. The germline gives CDR1 SNHLY, CDR2 FYNNEI. Trimming cost V 6 bases and J 1 base; bases outside gene matches: 4. The CDR3 sequence is 14 residues long. CDR3: CASRWDRRNTEAFF. The CDR3 region has the DNA TGTGCCAGCAGATGGGACAGGAGGAACACTGAAGCTTTCTTT.

Notes on this clone: An end of the junction does not agree with germline; a read error may underlie this. This chain uses TRBV18 with TRBJ2-7; weak D call: TRBD2 (6 bases). The CDR3 covers 14 residues. CDR1 and CDR2 from the germline V gene are KGHSH and LQKENI. The CDR3, as DNA: TGTGCCAGCTCACCTCGGGACTCCTCCTTCGAGCAGTACTTC. Amino acid sequence: CASSPRDSSFEQYF.

Notes on this clone: Other DNA sequences in the sample encode the same CDR3. The chain employs TRBV2 and TRBJ1-6, with 7 bases aligning to TRBD1. CDR1 and CDR2 from the germline V gene are SNHLY and FYNNEI. This CDR3 region has 14 residues. Trimming at V came to 1 base and at J to 10 bases, leaving 4 bases not matched to a gene. The CDR3 nucleotides are TGTGCCAGCAGTGAAGGAACAGGGGTATCACCCCTCCACTTT. Its translation: CASSEGTGVSPLHF.

The V gene is TRBV10-3, the J gene TRBJ2-3, with 7 nucleotides matching TRBD1. Germline V gives CDR1 ENHRY, CDR2 SYGVKD. The CDR3 totals 15 residues. V lost 10 bases, J lost 2 bases, and 12 bases stayed unmatched. CDR3 DNA: TGTGCCACTAAACAGGGGAGAAGGGACACAGATACGCAGTATTTT. It yields the protein CATKQGRRDTDTQYF.

The rearrangement uses TRBV4-2 and TRBJ2-3, with 8 bases lining up with TRBD1. The CDR3 covers 17 residues. Germline V gene sequence: CDR1 LGHNA, CDR2 YNFKEQ. V was clipped by 3 bases and J by 2 bases; unmatched bases: 10. The CDR3 DNA follows: TGTGCCAGCAGCCAGGAACCCGGGACAGGAATCACAGATACGCAGTATTTT. This codes for CASSQEPGTGITDTQYF.

The chain links TRBV7-9 to TRBJ1-1; possibly TRBD1 for D (6 bases). Looked up from germline, CDR1 is SEHNR and CDR2 is FQNEAQ (reference sequence). The CDR3 extends over 14 amino acids. V lost 5 bases to trimming and J lost 7 bases, with 17 bases between them. The CDR3 coding sequence is TGTGCCAGCAGCACACAAGCAGGGGCGGGTGAAGCTTTCTTT. It yields the protein CASSTQAGAGEAFF.

CDR3 sequence: CSVDRDRGRGGYTF. In nucleotides, the CDR3 is TGCAGCGTTGACAGAGACAGGGGTCGAGGGGGCTACACCTTC. This chain links TRBV29-1 with TRBJ1-2; 8 bases align to TRBD1. Germline V gene data show CDR1 as SQVTM and CDR2 as ANQGSEA. The CDR3 has 14 amino acids. The J segment lost 8 bases and the V segment lost 3 bases, leaving 11 bases of the junction unmatched. Full variable domain (outside the CDR3, taken from reference TRBV29-1 and TRBJ1-2): SAVISQKPSRDICQRGTSLTIQCQVDSQVTMMFWYRQQPGQSLTLIATANQGSEATYESGFVIDKFPISRPNLTFSTLTVSNMSPEDSSIYLCSVDRDRGRGGYTFGSGTRLTVV.

As DNA, the CDR3 is TGCGCCAGCAGCTTGGATCTCGGCGGGAGAGAGACCCAGTACTTC. The encoded protein is CASSLDLGGRETQYF. This sequence joins TRBV5-1 and TRBJ2-5; TRBD2 matches at 7 bases. The V and J ends lost 0 bases and 4 bases, in that order; junction bases with no gene match: 6. There are 15 residues in the CDR3. Germline V gene sequence: CDR1 SGHRS, CDR2 YFSETQ.

The chain couples TRBV27 to TRBJ1-5; tentative D call: TRBD1 (5 bases). V lost 7 bases and J 2 bases, leaving 15 bases between the germline ends. Germline CDR1 is MNHEY and CDR2 is SMNVEV (reference sequence). The CDR3 has 15 amino acids. The CDR3 spells CASTPDAGGNQPQHF. The CDR3 nucleotides read TGTGCCAGCACTCCCGATGCGGGGGGCAATCAGCCCCAGCATTTT.

This sequence joins TRBV7-2 and TRBJ2-1; D not certain. The V gene's germline CDR1 is SGHTA and CDR2 FQGNSA. There are 15 residues in the CDR3. The V gene lost 1 base and the J gene lost 4 bases, with 11 bases spanning the gap. CDR3: CASSLGGQVYNEQFF. CDR3 in DNA: TGTGCCAGCAGCTTAGGTGGGCAGGTATACAATGAGCAGTTCTTC.

CDR3 DNA sequence: TGTGCCATCAGTGAAACTAGCGGGAGTGACATTCAGTACTTC. Amino acid sequence: CAISETSGSDIQYF. The chain carries TRBV10-3 and TRBJ2-4; 11 bases are a match to TRBD2. The V gene's germline CDR1 is ENHRY and CDR2 SYGVKD. The CDR3 length is 14 residues. The ends lost 3 bases at V and 8 bases at J; junction bases unmatched: 3.

V gene TRBV5-1 combines with J gene TRBJ1-2; TRBD1 matches 11 bases. Trimming at V came to 4 bases and at J to 4 bases, leaving 6 bases not matched to a gene. In germline, CDR1 is SGHRS, CDR2 YFSETQ. This CDR3 spans 15 amino acids. CDR3 bases: TGCGCCAGCAGCCCGAGGGACAGGGGGACCTATGGCTACACCTTC. Protein product: CASSPRDRGTYGYTF.

The CDR3 DNA sequence: TGTGCCAGCAGCCAGGGACTAGCGGGAGCCCAGCCCCCCTACGAGCAGTACTTC. This encodes CASSQGLAGAQPPYEQYF. This sequence joins TRBV3-1 (or the pseudogene TRBV3-2) and TRBJ2-7, with 14 bases aligning to TRBD2. V was pared by 3 bases and J by 2 bases, with 9 bases of the junction left unmatched. The germline CDR1 and CDR2 sequences are LGHDT and YNNKEL (reference sequence). This CDR3 contains 18 residues.

This chain connects TRBV10-1 to TRBJ2-3, with D possibly matching TRBD2 (5 bases). The germline V and J ends were trimmed by 0 bases and 0 bases, with 13 bases remaining between them. This CDR3 has 17 residues. The V gene's germline CDR1 is WNHNN and CDR2 SYGVQD (reference sequence). CDR3 loop: CASSESKSGTSTDTQYF. CDR3 sequence (DNA): TGCGCCAGCAGTGAGTCGAAGTCGGGAACGAGCACAGATACGCAGTATTTT.